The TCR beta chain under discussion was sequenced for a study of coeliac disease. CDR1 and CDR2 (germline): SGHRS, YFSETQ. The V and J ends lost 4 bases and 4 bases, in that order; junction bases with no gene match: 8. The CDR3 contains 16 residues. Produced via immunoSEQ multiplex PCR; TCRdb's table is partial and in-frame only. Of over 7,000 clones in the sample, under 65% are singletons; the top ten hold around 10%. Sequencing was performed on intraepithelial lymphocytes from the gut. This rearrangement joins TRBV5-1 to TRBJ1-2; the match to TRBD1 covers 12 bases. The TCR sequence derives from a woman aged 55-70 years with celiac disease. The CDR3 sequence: CASSAGTGGRGYGYTF. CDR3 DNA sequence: TGCGCCAGCAGCGCCGGGACAGGGGGCCGCGGCTATGGCTACACCTTC.